This TCR beta chain was identified during a study of CD4 T cells in relation to SARS-CoV-2 and coronaviruses (dated by TCRdb to the early 2020s). Notes on the research overall: Patient-derived lymphoblastoid cell lines were used to map the HLA restriction of shared crossreactive spike epitopes. A different, Illumina-based TCR-beta assay was used to sequence expansion assays from other donors in the study. The study assessed, at the TCR clonotype level, memory CD4+ T cell crossreactivity between SARS-CoV-2 and common cold coronavirus spike proteins. The Adaptive Biotechnologies TCR-sequencing kit was used to sequence samples from three pre-COVID donors and the naive versus memory experiments, whereas other data were Illumina-based. Paper-wide results and their limitations: The study was limited by small numbers of patients and tested TCRs. Significantly weaker SARS-CoV-2-driven expansion was shown by crossreactive clones than by monoreactive clones, consistent with antigenic imprinting. Because the crossreactivity analysis focused on spike protein, crossreactivity against other viral proteins was not assessed. Naive versus memory sequencing indicated the assay detects memory recall responses rather than primary responses primed during culture. Because no donor provided both pre-pandemic and post-infection samples, tracing the source of pre-existing responses was limited. In approximately 60% of donors, memory CD4+ clonotypes turned up that crossrecognized SARS-CoV-2 and at least one common cold coronavirus spike.

Inclusive of the bounding cysteine and phenylalanine, the CDR3 is 17 residues long. Only the CDR3 DNA is retained, 51 bases long and in frame from the first base. The germline V gene (reference sequence) yields LNHDA for CDR1 and SQIVND for CDR2. For this chain, trimming is 0 bases at the V end and 3 bases at the J end, and the number of junction bases without a gene match is 4. Deep-resolution immunoSEQ TCR-beta sequencing was performed on DNA from uncultured naive and memory CD4+ T cells. The original methods were these. During preprocessing, nonproductive sequences were removed, as were CDR3s that did not start with C, did not end with F or W, or were shorter than 7 amino acids. Cultured and uncultured naive and memory CD4+ repertoires were searched for previously identified spike- and CEF-reactive CDR3s. After three terminal residues were trimmed from each end, CDR3 homology was quantified as pairwise Levenshtein distance using the stringdist R package. Held by TCRdb, this immuneACCESS table contains in-frame sequences only and omits some clones. Under half of the omission traces to an unresolved V gene where checked; the cause of the rest is unknown. Clonal size and the V and J genes are those of that table, whereas D and trimming came from the DNA. The sample has about 55,000 clones on record, 86% of them singletons. The ten largest account for around 1.5% of the sample.

CD4+ T cells from unexposed donors were collected before the COVID-19 pandemic (2011-2018). Naive and memory CD4+ T cells were separated from cryopreserved PBMCs through CD4 enrichment, which was followed by EasySep naive CD4+ T cell enrichment. The leukapheresis product used for the unexposed donors was purchased from a commercial source. Ficoll-Paque PLUS gradient centrifugation was used to isolate PBMCs from leukapheresis product or whole blood. PBMCs were either cryopreserved at -140°C or used fresh in the expansion assay. The QIAamp Micro DNA Kit was used to extract genomic DNA from the CD4+ T cells. Regarding this clone: The clone's antigen remains unknown. No base qualities exist here, and no much larger clone lies one base off it.

The source of this sequence is a human donor in good health. The chain employs TRBV19 and TRBJ2-4, with TRBD2 matching 11 junction bases. Sequences were obtained from memory CD4+ T cells from PBMCs. The cell subset or site label, read with the paper, signifies: memory (non-naive) CD4+ T cells. CDR3 region: CASSIDLLAGDKNIQYF. In nucleotides, the sequence is TGTGCCAGTAGTATAGATTTACTAGCGGGAGACAAAAACATTCAGTACTTC.